This T cell receptor (beta chain) was captured in a study of blood T cells in healthy people across ages. The second PCR ran about 6 to 11 cycles with a sample-barcoded 5' primer and J-beta primers. Every sample returned 2.5 million or more CDR3-containing paired-end reads. MiXCR, run by TCRdb on the 5' RACE reads, gives a single entry per CDR3 protein. Seen here are 1.2 million to 1.5 million distinct CDR3 sequences, 42% observed once, and the top ten hold 7.9%. PBMCs, at least 6.5 million per sample, were isolated. The V segment lost 0 bases and the J segment 4 bases; nucleotides outside the gene matches: 18. The CDR3 contains 21 residues. Germline CDR1 is LGHDT and CDR2 is YNNKEL (reference sequence).

The V gene is TRBV3-1, the J gene TRBJ1-6, with 7 bases identical to TRBD1. The sequencing input was blood. The receptor was derived from a woman aged 18-29 years in good health. CDR3 bases: TGTGCCAGCAGCCAAGATGGAGCGGGACAGAGCTCCCTTCTTTATAATTCACCCCTCCACTTT. Translation: CASSQDGAGQSSLLYNSPLHF.